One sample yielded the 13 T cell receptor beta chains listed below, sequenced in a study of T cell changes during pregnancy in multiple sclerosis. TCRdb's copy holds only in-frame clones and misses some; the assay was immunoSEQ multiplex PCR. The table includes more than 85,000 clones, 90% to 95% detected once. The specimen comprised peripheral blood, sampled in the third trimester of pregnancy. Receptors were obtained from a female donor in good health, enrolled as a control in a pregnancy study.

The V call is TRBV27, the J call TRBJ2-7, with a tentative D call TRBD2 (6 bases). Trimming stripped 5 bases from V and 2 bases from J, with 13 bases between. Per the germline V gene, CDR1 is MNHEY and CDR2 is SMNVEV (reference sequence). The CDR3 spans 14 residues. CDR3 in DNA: TGTGCCAGCAGTACGCGGGACGGGACCTACGAGCAGTACTTC. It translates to CASSTRDGTYEQYF.

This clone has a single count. Written as DNA, the CDR3 is TGTGCCAGCAGCTTTCTGTACAGGGGGGGGACATATGGCTACACCTTC. Translating it yields CASSFLYRGGTYGYTF. The chain uses TRBV5-4 and TRBJ1-2; TRBD1 matches 8 bases. Trimming took 2 bases from V and 5 from J; bases not matched to a gene: 11. The CDR3 covers 16 residues. The germline gives CDR1 SGHNT, CDR2 YYREEE (reference sequence). Full variable domain (missing parts from reference TRBV5-4 and TRBJ1-2): ETGVTQSPTHLIKTRGQQVTLRCSSQSGHNTVSWYQQALGQGPQFIFQYYREEENGRGNFPPRFSGLQFPNYSSELNVNALELDDSALYLCASSFLYRGGTYGYTFGSGTRLTVV.

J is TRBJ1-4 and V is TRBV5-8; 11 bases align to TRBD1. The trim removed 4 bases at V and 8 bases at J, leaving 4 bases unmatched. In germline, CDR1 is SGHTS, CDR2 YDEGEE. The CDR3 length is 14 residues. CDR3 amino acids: CASSRDRGGEKLFF. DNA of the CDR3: TGTGCCAGCAGCCGGGACAGGGGGGGCGAAAAACTGTTTTTT. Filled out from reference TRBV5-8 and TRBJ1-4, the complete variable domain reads EAGVTQSPTHLIKTRGQQATLRCSPISGHTSVYWYQQALGLGLQFLLWYDEGEERNRGNFPPRFSGRQFPNYSSELNVNALELEDSALYLCASSRDRGGEKLFFGSGTQLSVL.

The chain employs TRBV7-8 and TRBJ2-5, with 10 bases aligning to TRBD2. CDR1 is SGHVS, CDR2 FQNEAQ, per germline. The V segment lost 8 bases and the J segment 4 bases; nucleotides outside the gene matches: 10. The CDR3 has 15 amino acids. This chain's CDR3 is CASGSAGGPGETQYF. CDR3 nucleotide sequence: TGTGCCAGCGGTTCAGCGGGAGGGCCCGGAGAGACCCAGTACTTC.

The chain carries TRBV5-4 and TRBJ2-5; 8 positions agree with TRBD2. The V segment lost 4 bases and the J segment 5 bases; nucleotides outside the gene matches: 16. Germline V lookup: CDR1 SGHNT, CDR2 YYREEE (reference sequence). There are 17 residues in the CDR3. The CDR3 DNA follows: TGTGCCAGCAGCACCGCACATGGACTAGCTGGAGGGGAGACCCAGTACTTC. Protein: CASSTAHGLAGGETQYF.

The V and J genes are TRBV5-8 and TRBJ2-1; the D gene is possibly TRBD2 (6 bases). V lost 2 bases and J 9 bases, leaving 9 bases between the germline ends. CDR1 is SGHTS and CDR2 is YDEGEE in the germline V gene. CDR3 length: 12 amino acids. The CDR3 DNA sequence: TGTGCCAGCAGCTTAGGCGGGACTGAGCAGTTCTTC. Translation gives CASSLGGTEQFF.

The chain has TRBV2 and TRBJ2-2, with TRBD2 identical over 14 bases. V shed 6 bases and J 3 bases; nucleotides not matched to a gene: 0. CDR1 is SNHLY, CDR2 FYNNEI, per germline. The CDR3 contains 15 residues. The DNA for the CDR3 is TGTGCCAGCAGGGGACTAGCGGGAGACACCGGGGAGCTGTTTTTT. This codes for CASRGLAGDTGELFF.

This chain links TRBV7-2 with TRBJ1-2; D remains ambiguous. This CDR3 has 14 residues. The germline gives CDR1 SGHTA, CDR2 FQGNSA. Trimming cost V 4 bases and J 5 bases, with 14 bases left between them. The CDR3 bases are TGTGCCAGCAGCTCCCGTGCGGGCGAATATGGCTACACCTTC. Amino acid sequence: CASSSRAGEYGYTF. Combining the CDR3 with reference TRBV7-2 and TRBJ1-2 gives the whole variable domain GAGVSQSPSNKVTEKGKDVELRCDPISGHTALYWYRQSLGQGLEFLIYFQGNSAPDKSGLPSDRFSAERTGGSVSTLTIQRTQQEDSAVYLCASSSRAGEYGYTFGSGTRLTVV.

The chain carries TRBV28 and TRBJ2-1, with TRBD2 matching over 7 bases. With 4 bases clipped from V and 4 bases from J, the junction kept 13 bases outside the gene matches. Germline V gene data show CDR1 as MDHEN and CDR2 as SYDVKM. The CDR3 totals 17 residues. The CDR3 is CASSSHTLAISYNEQFF. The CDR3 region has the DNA TGTGCCAGCAGTTCCCATACACTAGCGATTTCGTACAATGAGCAGTTCTTC.

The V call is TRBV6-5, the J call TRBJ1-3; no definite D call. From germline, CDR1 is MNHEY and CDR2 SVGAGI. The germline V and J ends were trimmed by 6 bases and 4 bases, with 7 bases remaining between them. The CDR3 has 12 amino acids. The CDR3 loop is CASRGRGNTIYF. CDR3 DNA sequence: TGTGCCAGCAGAGGGAGGGGAAACACCATATATTTT.

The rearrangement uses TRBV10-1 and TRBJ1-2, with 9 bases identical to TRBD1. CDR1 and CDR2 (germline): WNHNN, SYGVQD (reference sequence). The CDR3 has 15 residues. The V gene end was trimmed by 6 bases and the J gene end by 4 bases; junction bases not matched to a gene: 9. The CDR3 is CASRPGQGHGYGYTF. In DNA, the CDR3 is TGCGCCAGCAGGCCCGGACAGGGGCACGGCTATGGCTACACCTTC.

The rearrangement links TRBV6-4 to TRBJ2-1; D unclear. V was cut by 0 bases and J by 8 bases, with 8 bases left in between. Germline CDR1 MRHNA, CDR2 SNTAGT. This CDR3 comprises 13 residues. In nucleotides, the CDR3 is TGTGCCAGCAGTGACTCAATATCAGATGAGCAGTTCTTC. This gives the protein CASSDSISDEQFF.

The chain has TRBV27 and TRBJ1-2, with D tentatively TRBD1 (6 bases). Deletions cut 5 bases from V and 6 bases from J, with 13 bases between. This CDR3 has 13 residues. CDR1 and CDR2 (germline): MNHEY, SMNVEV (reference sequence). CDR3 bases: TGTGCCAGCAGTATGCACAGGGCTCATGGCTACACCTTC. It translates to CASSMHRAHGYTF.